The rows below give T cell receptor beta chains drawn from one sample of a study of response to subunit inactivated influenza vaccine. From the RT-PCR reads, TCRdb called clonotypes with MiXCR, one entry per CDR3 protein. Among 450,000 to 700,000 distinct CDR3 sequences listed, about 14% were seen once. The sequencing used PBMCs from blood, collected about 13 days after vaccination. The source of these receptors is a man aged 45-65 years who received an inactivated influenza vaccine. Each CDR3 is given with its conserved first and last residue. A clone size is listed for some rows: how often the clone was seen (once, few, many), or a class if it is expanded.

V	size	CDR3
TRBV7-8	NA	CASSLVSSATYEQYF
TRBV29-1	NA	CSVGSGLYGYTF
TRBV2	many	CASSERLNEQFF
TRBV5-1	few	CASSFGLRDSHYEQYF
TRBV12-3/TRBV12-4	NA	CASSPGARGNTDTQYF
TRBV11-1	NA	CASSLVGGRAIGDGNEQFF
TRBV7-9	NA	CASSSDVGNQPQHF
TRBV20-1	many	CSASRWNTEAFF
TRBV11-2	NA	CASSPPRTGSTYEQYF
TRBV11-3	NA	CASSLKGLAGNEQFF
TRBV10-3	few	CAISGLDREAGELFF
TRBV10-3	few	CAIRQPGQSSYEQYF
TRBV7-2	NA	CASSPGLLGNQPQHF
TRBV11-2	many	CASSAVAWGTEAFF
TRBV6-2/TRBV6-3	few	CASSYFLSYEQYF
TRBV4-3	NA	CASSQEGPLAKNIQYF
TRBV9	few	CASSVGRTSNNEQFF
TRBV3-1	few	CASSHQGSYEQYF
TRBV29-1	few	CSVSYREETQYF
TRBV7-2	NA	CASSLGGSQDTQYF
TRBV20-1	many	CSALGPYGNQPQHF
TRBV7-3	few	CASSFNSESYNEQFF
TRBV10-3	NA	CAISRELAGANEQFF
TRBV5-1	many	CASSLGYEQFF
TRBV30	NA	CAWSVGSYNEQFF
TRBV20-1	NA	CSARGQTGGETQYF
TRBV30	NA	CAWRIYYEQYF
TRBV6-1	NA	CATWNSGANVLTF
TRBV20-1	NA	CSATGLQGSYNSPLHF
TRBV2	few	CASRRQGYETQYF
TRBV19	NA	CASSIASRSEETQYF
TRBV28	few	CASSFAAQETQYF
TRBV5-1	NA	CASRTGQNNEQFF
TRBV6-1	few	CASPGDFGEGNEQFF
TRBV20-1	NA	CSAARETQYF
TRBV6-5	few	CASSYGQGSDEQYF
TRBV3-1	many	CASSRTGGITEAFF
TRBV11-2	NA	CASSVTGVYGYTF
TRBV4-2	many	CASSQEVGSGGADTQYF
TRBV2	few	CASSPTGITDTQYF
TRBV4-2	many	CASSREGGPYEQYF
TRBV28	NA	CASSLIGRVNTEAFF
TRBV5-1	NA	CASSLANRGFQETQYF
TRBV7-9	NA	CASTPGGPDNTEAFF
TRBV7-8	few	CASSFTSGRAEETQYF
TRBV5-5	few	CASSPSGRDTHEQYF
TRBV10-3	NA	CAIGLQGNDEQYF
TRBV27	NA	CASSFRGQGKVNQPQHF
TRBV12-2	few	CASRLEQTAYEQYF
TRBV20-1	NA	CSARGGSANTGELFF
TRBV7-9	many	CASSFAGVYDTEAFF
TRBV6-2/TRBV6-3	few	CASSYSKGVWEADTQYF
TRBV4-1	many	CASSQTLTTGSDTQYF
TRBV6-2/TRBV6-3	NA	CASSRLGLADEQFF
TRBV20-1	NA	CSATRQPNQPQHF